The 20 T cell receptor beta chains reported below all come from one sample, sequenced in a study of blood T cells in healthy people across ages. A second 7 to 11 cycle PCR used barcoded and J-beta primers. TCRdb re-called the 5' RACE reads with MiXCR, one entry per CDR3 protein. This sample has roughly 1,300,000 distinct CDR3 sequences, with 45% to 70% found just once. Sequences were obtained from blood. These receptors were obtained from a man between 18 and 29 years old in good health.

The V gene is TRBV25-1, the J gene TRBJ2-5; 7 bases map to TRBD2. Germline loops: CDR1 MGHDK, CDR2 SYGVNS. This CDR3 region has 16 residues. The junction had 8 bases not matched to a gene; V was cut back by 1 base and J by 3 bases. This CDR3 is CASSEFSGREEETQYF. CDR3 nucleotide sequence: TGTGCCAGCAGTGAATTTTCGGGACGGGAGGAAGAGACCCAGTACTTC.

This clonotype was observed a few times. This chain joins TRBV20-1 and TRBJ2-4; 7 bases fit TRBD2. J was trimmed by 1 base and V by 5 bases; bases with no gene match: 5. In germline, CDR1 is DFQATT, CDR2 SNEGSKA (reference sequence). The CDR3 loop spans 14 amino acids. The CDR3 nucleotides read TGCAGTGCTCCACGGGAGGCGGCCAAAAACATTCAGTACTTC. It is translated as CSAPREAAKNIQYF.

The chain carries TRBV3-1 and TRBJ1-2; perhaps TRBD1 as D (5 bases). Trimming shortened V by 2 bases and J by 4 bases, and 20 bases separated the two germline ends. The germline V gene has CDR1 LGHDT and CDR2 YNNKEL (reference sequence). This CDR3 region has 17 residues. CDR3 nucleotides: TGTGCCAGCAGCCAACTTACATCAGGGAGGCGCAGCTATGGCTACACCTTC. Protein: CASSQLTSGRRSYGYTF.

The V and J genes are TRBV4-1 and TRBJ2-1; D is ambiguous. CDR3 size: 14 residues. The germline V gene has CDR1 MGHRA and CDR2 YSYEKL. The V end lost 3 bases, the J end lost 7 bases, and 13 bases lay between the germline ends. The CDR3 DNA reads as TGCGCCAGCAGCCACACACGTGTAAGGAATGAGCAGTTCTTC. This encodes CASSHTRVRNEQFF.

This clonotype was seen ten or more times. The chain employs TRBV4-2 and TRBJ2-5; D is perhaps TRBD1 (6 bases). Trimming shortened V by 2 bases and J by 5 bases, and 18 bases separated the two germline ends. This CDR3 is 16 amino acids long. The germline gives CDR1 LGHNA, CDR2 YNFKEQ. CDR3 sequence: CASSQSANTGSETQYF. CDR3 bases: TGTGCCAGCAGCCAATCGGCGAACACAGGGTCCGAGACCCAGTACTTC.

This clonotype showed up just once. V usage is TRBV2 and J usage is TRBJ2-1; 7 bases are a match to TRBD2. V trimming: 2 bases; J trimming: 3 bases; junction bases outside the gene matches: 4. Germline V gene sequence: CDR1 SNHLY, CDR2 FYNNEI. The CDR3 is 15 amino acids. CDR3 in DNA: TGTGCCAGCAGTGAATTTGCTAGCGGCTACAATGAGCAGTTCTTC. Amino acids: CASSEFASGYNEQFF.

The genes are TRBV5-6 and TRBJ2-5; 8 positions match TRBD1. CDR1 is SGHDT and CDR2 is YYEEEE in the germline V gene. CDR3 length equals 17 residues. The J segment lost 2 bases and the V segment lost 4 bases, leaving 13 bases of the junction unmatched. The CDR3 DNA sequence: TGTGCCAGCAGCCTTGGAGGCACAGGGGGTGCACAAGAGACCCAGTACTTC. Its translation is CASSLGGTGGAQETQYF.

This clonotype has more than one count but fewer than ten. V gene TRBV12-3 or TRBV12-4 combines with J gene TRBJ1-2, with a possible D match to TRBD1 (6 bases). The CDR3 length is 15 residues. The ends were cut back, 5 bases at V and 3 bases at J, with 16 bases in the middle. The chain's CDR3 is CASSIYDRSDYGYTF. The CDR3 DNA reads TGTGCCAGCAGTATCTACGACAGGTCCGACTATGGCTACACCTTC.

The V call is TRBV29-1, the J call TRBJ1-2; 9 bases map to TRBD1. There are 16 residues in the CDR3. Germline CDR1 reads SQVTM; CDR2 reads ANQGSEA. V lost 6 bases and J lost 4; bases outside the gene matches: 15. This CDR3 reads CSVPEAGQGSIYGYTF. Written as DNA, the CDR3 is TGCAGCGTGCCCGAGGCCGGACAGGGGAGTATCTATGGCTACACCTTC.

This clonotype showed up just a few times. The chain links TRBV29-1 to TRBJ2-7; a weak D match, TRBD1 (5 bases). Trimming took off 3 bases at V and 3 bases at J, with 9 bases between the two ends. This CDR3 region has 12 residues. The germline gives CDR1 SQVTM, CDR2 ANQGSEA. The CDR3 loop reads CSVDTGRYEQYF. Written as DNA, the CDR3 is TGCAGCGTTGATACAGGTCGCTACGAGCAGTACTTC.

This clonotype was seen a handful of times. V usage is TRBV15 and J usage is TRBJ2-3; D is perhaps TRBD2 (5 bases). Germline V lookup: CDR1 LNHNV, CDR2 YYDKDF (reference sequence). The CDR3 runs 18 residues. The ends were cut back, 1 base at V and 2 bases at J, with 19 bases in the middle. CDR3 in amino acids: CATSRVPYRKRTTDTQYF. The CDR3 DNA is TGTGCCACCAGCAGAGTGCCCTATCGTAAGCGGACCACAGATACGCAGTATTTT. The full variable domain, in which reference TRBV15 and TRBJ2-3 provide the parts outside the CDR3, is DAMVIQNPRYQVTQFGKPVTLSCSQTLNHNVMYWYQQKSSQAPKLLFHYYDKDFNNEADTPDNFQSRRPNTSFCFLDIRSPGLGDTAMYLCATSRVPYRKRTTDTQYFGPGTRLTVL.

The chain uses TRBV27 and TRBJ2-5, with TRBD1 as a possible D gene (6 bases). CDR3 length equals 16 residues. V lost 5 bases, J lost 2 bases, and 18 bases lay in between. CDR1 MNHEY and CDR2 SMNVEV come from the germline V gene (reference sequence). The CDR3 is CASSAFGGRGQETQYF. CDR3 nucleotides: TGTGCCAGCAGTGCCTTTGGCGGCAGGGGACAAGAGACCCAGTACTTC.

As to this clonotype: A read error may explain this, as a much larger clone is one base away. The chain carries TRBV20-1 and TRBJ2-7; TRBD1 might be the D (6 bases). The CDR3 is 14 residues long. V shed 5 bases and J shed 5 bases, with 19 bases lying between them. Per the germline V gene, CDR1 is DFQATT and CDR2 is SNEGSKA (reference sequence). In DNA, the CDR3 is TGCAGTGCTCCGCAGTGGGACAAGGCCGACGAGCAGTACTTC. It encodes CSAPQWDKADEQYF.

This chain links TRBV7-9 with TRBJ1-1; D gene uncertain. V lost 4 bases to trimming and J lost 7 bases, with 13 bases between them. The V gene's germline CDR1 is SEHNR and CDR2 FQNEAQ (reference sequence). CDR3 length: 13 residues. The chain's CDR3 is CASSWEGTGEAFF. Here the CDR3 DNA reads TGTGCCAGCAGCTGGGAGGGTACGGGTGAAGCTTTCTTT.

The rearrangement links TRBV18 to TRBJ2-7, with D perhaps TRBD2 (6 bases). CDR1 KGHSH and CDR2 LQKENI come from the germline V gene. The V gene lost 5 bases and the J gene lost 3 bases, with 14 bases spanning the gap. This CDR3 region has 14 residues. CDR3 amino acids: CASSSGRLLYEQYF. The CDR3 DNA reads TGTGCCAGCTCAAGCGGGCGGCTCCTCTACGAGCAGTACTTC.

The rearrangement links TRBV20-1 to TRBJ1-5; D unresolved. Trimming shortened V by 2 bases and J by 3 bases, and 14 bases separated the two germline ends. Germline V gene data show CDR1 as DFQATT and CDR2 as SNEGSKA (reference sequence). This CDR3 has 15 amino acids. CDR3 sequence: CSARIAGQLNQPQHF. CDR3 in DNA: TGCAGTGCTAGAATAGCGGGCCAGCTCAATCAGCCCCAGCATTTT.

This rearrangement joins TRBV6-5 to TRBJ2-1; no firm D call. The V end lost 0 bases, the J end lost 5 bases, and 8 bases lay between the germline ends. This CDR3 region has 14 residues. CDR1 and CDR2 from the germline V gene are MNHEY and SVGAGI. The CDR3, as DNA: TGTGCCAGCAGTTACTCTGACGGACACAATGAGCAGTTCTTC. Protein sequence: CASSYSDGHNEQFF.

V usage is TRBV6-2 or TRBV6-3 and J usage is TRBJ2-4, with D possibly matching TRBD1 (6 bases). Trimming left V 5 bases short and J 13 bases short, with 12 bases between. The CDR3 length is 11 residues. CDR1 is MNHEY, CDR2 SVGEGT, per germline. The CDR3 reads CASSPGGQQYF. As DNA, the CDR3 is TGTGCCAGCAGTCCTGGCGGACAGCAGTACTTC.

This chain connects TRBV3-1 to TRBJ2-7, with 7 bases identical to TRBD2. The V and J ends lost 4 bases and 4 bases, in that order; junction bases with no gene match: 10. The germline V gene has CDR1 LGHDT and CDR2 YNNKEL (reference sequence). The CDR3 length is 15 residues. The CDR3: CASSPFAGVTYEQYF. The CDR3 DNA sequence: TGTGCCAGCAGCCCATTTGCGGGAGTGACGTACGAGCAGTACTTC.

This clonotype was seen only a few times. The rearrangement uses TRBV11-3 and TRBJ2-1; perhaps TRBD2 as D (5 bases). V shed 2 bases and J shed 9 bases, with 8 bases lying between them. Germline CDR1 reads SGHNT; CDR2 reads YENEEA. The CDR3 runs to 12 residues. The CDR3 DNA sequence: TGTGCCAGCAGCTTACCCGGGGTTGAGCAGTTCTTC. Translating gives CASSLPGVEQFF.